The T cell receptor (beta chain) described here comes from a study of CD8+ T cells in alopecia areata. About this clone: The antigen is undetermined.

The treatment is: oral pan-JAK inhibitor, 5-10 mg twice daily. Study-level points and caveats: Especially in alopecia totalis/universalis, lesional scalp showed greater clonality than normal scalp did.

Extracted RNA was reverse transcribed into cDNA, the sequencing template. The data were produced by immunoSEQ multiplex PCR, yet TCRdb's version contains in-frame clones alone and is incomplete. Here the sample spans around 190,000 clones, roughly 66% being singletons. Material: CD4+ T cells sorted from blood, obtained at week 24, from a patient treated with tofacitinib. The clonotype originates from a human donor with alopecia areata.

CDR3 sequence: CAWSVSVNYGYTF. The CDR3 DNA follows: TGTGCCTGGAGTGTAAGTGTTAACTATGGCTACACCTTC. The chain couples TRBV30 to TRBJ1-2; D is undetermined. The V gene lost 0 bases and the J gene lost 1 base, with 6 bases spanning the gap. The CDR3 is made up of 13 amino acids. CDR1 and CDR2 (germline): GTSNPN, SVGIG (reference sequence).